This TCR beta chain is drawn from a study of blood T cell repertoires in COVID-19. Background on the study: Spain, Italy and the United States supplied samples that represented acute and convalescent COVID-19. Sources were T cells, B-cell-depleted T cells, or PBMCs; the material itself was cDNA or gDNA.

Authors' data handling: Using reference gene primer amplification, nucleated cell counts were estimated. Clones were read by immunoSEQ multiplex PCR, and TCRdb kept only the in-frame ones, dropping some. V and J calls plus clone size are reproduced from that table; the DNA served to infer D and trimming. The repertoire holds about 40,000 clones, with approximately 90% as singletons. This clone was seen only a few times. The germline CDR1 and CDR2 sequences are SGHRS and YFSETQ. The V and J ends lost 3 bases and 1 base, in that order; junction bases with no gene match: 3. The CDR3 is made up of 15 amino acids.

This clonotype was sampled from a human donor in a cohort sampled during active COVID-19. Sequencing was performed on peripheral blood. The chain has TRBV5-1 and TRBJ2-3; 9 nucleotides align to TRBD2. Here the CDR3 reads CASSSLAGGTDTQYF. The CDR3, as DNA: TGCGCCAGCAGCTCATTAGCGGGGGGCACAGATACGCAGTATTTT. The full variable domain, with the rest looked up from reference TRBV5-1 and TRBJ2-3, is KAGVTQTPRYLIKTRGQQVTLSCSPISGHRSVSWYQQTPGQGLQFLFEYFSETQRNKGNFPGRFSGRQFSNSRSEMNVSTLELGDSALYLCASSSLAGGTDTQYFGPGTRLTVL.